This T cell receptor beta chain was captured by sequencing in a study of shared clonotypes between healthy human individuals. General study results and limits: Non-shared clonotypes had lower generation probabilities than clonotypes shared by all four sorted-subset donors.

The germline CDR1 and CDR2 sequences are MNHNS and SASEGT. Trimming cost V 3 bases and J 8 bases, with 10 bases left between them. The CDR3 spans 12 residues. Here immunoSEQ multiplex PCR was the method, and the copy in TCRdb shows in-frame clones only, minus some. This table has 2 million to 2.5 million clones, 90% to 95% appearing once. Donors were healthy HIV-negative adults without recent acute infections or vaccinations. On this clone itself: Its specificity is not known.

Material for sequencing was naive CD4+ T cells sorted from blood. The subset was: CD45RA+ positively selected. V is TRBV6-1 and J is TRBJ1-2; no reliable D call. The sequence was obtained from a man between 18 and 35 years old in good health. CDR3: CASSDGDFGYTF. Here the CDR3 DNA reads TGTGCCAGCAGTGATGGCGACTTCGGCTACACCTTC.